This T cell receptor beta chain was identified in a study of cytotoxic CD8 clonotypes in ibrutinib-treated CLL. Germline-derived CDR1 and CDR2 are LNHDA and SQIVND (reference sequence). After removal of 6 bases from V and 4 bases from J, the junction contained 10 bases not matched to a gene. The CDR3 loop spans 15 amino acids. Clones were sequenced by immunoSEQ multiplex PCR, and TCRdb holds only the in-frame ones, with some missing. The sample has around 200,000 clones; just under 80% are singletons. This chain connects TRBV19 to TRBJ2-7; TRBD1 matches at 9 bases. The sample consisted of PBMCs, taken after 12 months of ibrutinib treatment. This sequence was found in a human donor with chronic lymphocytic leukemia. The CDR3 loop reads CASRKRTGGAYEQYF. The CDR3, as DNA: TGTGCCAGTAGAAAACGAACAGGGGGCGCGTACGAGCAGTACTTC.